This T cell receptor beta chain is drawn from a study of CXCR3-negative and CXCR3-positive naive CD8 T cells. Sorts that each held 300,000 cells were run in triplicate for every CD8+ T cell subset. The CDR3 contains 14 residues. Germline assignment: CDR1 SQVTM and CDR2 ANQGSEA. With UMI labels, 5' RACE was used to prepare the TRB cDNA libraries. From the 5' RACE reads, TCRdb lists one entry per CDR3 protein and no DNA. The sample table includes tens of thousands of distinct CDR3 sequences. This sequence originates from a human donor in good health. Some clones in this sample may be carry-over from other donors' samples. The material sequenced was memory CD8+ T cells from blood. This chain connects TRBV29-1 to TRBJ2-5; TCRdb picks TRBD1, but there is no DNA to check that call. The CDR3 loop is CSVEGVGQGETQYF.